This entry lists 22 T cell receptor beta chains sequenced from one sample in a study of shared clonotypes between healthy human individuals. Sequencing used immunoSEQ multiplex PCR; TCRdb keeps in-frame clones, though not all of them. The repertoire consists of about 710,000 clones, with approximately 77% occurring once and the leading ten covering roughly 1.8%. Sequenced input: memory CD4+ T cells sorted from blood. Subset noted: CD45RA-negative fraction. These TCRs come from a woman between 25 and 40 years old in good health.

The rearrangement links TRBV2 to TRBJ2-6; maybe TRBD1 (9 bases). The CDR3 loop spans 18 amino acids. The V and J ends lost 8 bases and 0 bases respectively, with 20 bases between them. Germline assignment: CDR1 SNHLY and CDR2 FYNNEI. CDR3 in amino acids: CASRPGQGLGSGANVLTF. CDR3 coding DNA: TGTGCCAGCCGCCCGGGACAGGGACTAGGCTCTGGGGCCAACGTCCTGACTTTC. Combining the CDR3 with reference TRBV2 and TRBJ2-6 gives the whole variable domain EPEVTQTPSHQVTQMGQEVILRCVPISNHLYFYWYRQILGQKVEFLVSFYNNEISEKSEIFDDQFSVERPDGSNFTLKIRSTKLEDSAMYFCASRPGQGLGSGANVLTFGAGSRLTVL.

The chain joins TRBV7-3 to TRBJ2-1; 8 positions agree with TRBD2. Germline CDR1 SGHTA, CDR2 FQGTGA. V trimming: 5 bases; J trimming: 7 bases; junction bases outside the gene matches: 13. The length of the CDR3 is 16 residues. Written as DNA, the CDR3 is TGTGCCAGCAGCCCGGGGAGGCGGGCGGGAGGAAATGAGCAGTTCTTC. Translation gives CASSPGRRAGGNEQFF.

The rearrangement joins TRBV7-2 to TRBJ1-5; D unclear. With 3 bases removed from V and 5 bases from J, the gap between germline ends came to 5 bases. The CDR3 is 12 residues long. Germline lookup yields CDR1 SGHTA and CDR2 FQGNSA. The CDR3 DNA reads as TGTGCCAGCAGCTTGCAGGATCAGCCCCAGCATTTT. It yields the protein CASSLQDQPQHF.

The sample holds one count of this clone. The V gene is TRBV7-9, the J gene TRBJ1-1; D not certain. The CDR3 contains 15 residues. V was clipped by 3 bases and J by 0 bases, with 11 bases between them. Germline V gene sequence: CDR1 SEHNR, CDR2 FQNEAQ (reference sequence). CDR3 in DNA: TGTGCCAGCAGCTTTCTAGGGCAGGTGAACACTGAAGCTTTCTTT. Amino acid sequence: CASSFLGQVNTEAFF.

The chain carries TRBV29-1 and TRBJ2-3, with D possibly being TRBD2 (5 bases). Germline-derived CDR1 and CDR2 are SQVTM and ANQGSEA. V lost 4 bases to trimming and J lost 2 bases, with 10 bases between them. The CDR3 contains 13 residues. CDR3 coding DNA: TGCAGCGTTGTACCAGCGGCCACAGATACGCAGTATTTT. This translates into CSVVPAATDTQYF.

V usage is TRBV5-1 and J usage is TRBJ2-5; D may be TRBD2 (7 bases). V dropped 4 bases and J dropped 5 bases, with 18 bases sitting between them. Germline loops: CDR1 SGHRS, CDR2 YFSETQ. The CDR3 extends over 15 amino acids. CDR3 in amino acids: CASSRVGGLLETQYF. CDR3 nucleotide sequence: TGCGCCAGCAGCCGCGTCGGGGGGCTCCTGGAGACCCAGTACTTC.

The chain has TRBV7-8 and TRBJ1-2; 8 nucleotides agree with TRBD1. With 3 bases clipped from V and 3 bases from J, the junction kept 6 bases outside the gene matches. Germline CDR1 and CDR2: SGHVS and FQNEAQ. This CDR3 has 15 amino acids. Here the CDR3 reads CASSFLAGGDYGYTF. As DNA, the CDR3 is TGTGCCAGCAGCTTCTTGGCAGGGGGCGACTATGGCTACACCTTC. Combining the CDR3 with reference TRBV7-8 and TRBJ1-2 gives the whole variable domain GAGVSQSPRYKVAKRGQDVALRCDPISGHVSLFWYQQALGQGPEFLTYFQNEAQLDKSGLPSDRFFAERPEGSVSTLKIQRTQQEDSAVYLCASSFLAGGDYGYTFGSGTRLTVV.

The chain couples TRBV19 to TRBJ2-5; TRBD2 aligns across 7 bases. The CDR3 loop spans 14 amino acids. The ends lost 4 bases at V and 5 bases at J; junction bases unmatched: 7. The V gene's germline CDR1 is LNHDA and CDR2 SQIVND (reference sequence). The CDR3 protein is CASSKVGGPETQYF. The CDR3 coding sequence is TGTGCCAGTAGTAAGGTGGGAGGGCCCGAGACCCAGTACTTC.

This clone was counted at least ten times. The same CDR3 also results from other DNA sequences found in this sample. V is TRBV5-6 and J is TRBJ1-1; D is undetermined. CDR3 length: 13 residues. CDR1 is SGHDT, CDR2 YYEEEE, per germline. With 1 base removed from V and 1 base from J, the gap between germline ends came to 5 bases. Here the CDR3 DNA reads TGTGCCAGCAGCTTGTTTGAGAACACTGAAGCTTTCTTT. This sequence encodes CASSLFENTEAFF.

The DNA of the CDR3 is TGTGCCAGCACTGGACTAGCCTACAATGAGCAGTTCTTC. Residues: CASTGLAYNEQFF. The rearrangement joins TRBV6-1 to TRBJ2-1; 7 bases line up with TRBD2. The CDR3 is made up of 13 amino acids. Germline V gene data show CDR1 as MNHNS and CDR2 as SASEGT. The V segment lost 7 bases and the J segment 2 bases; nucleotides outside the gene matches: 2.

A remark on this clone: This could be a read error, since a much larger clone is one nucleotide away. V and J are TRBV6-1 and TRBJ1-2; D ambiguous. This CDR3 spans 11 amino acids. CDR1 MNHNS and CDR2 SASEGT come from the germline V gene. The ends were cut back, 2 bases at V and 8 bases at J, with 6 bases in the middle. The DNA of the CDR3 is TGTGCCAGCAGTGAATTTGGGGGCTACACCTTC. Protein sequence: CASSEFGGYTF.

The chain recombines TRBV5-1 with TRBJ1-5; maybe TRBD1 (6 bases). The CDR3 sequence is 15 residues long. Between the trimmed V and J ends, which lost 0 bases and 5 bases, there was a span of 12 bases. The germline gives CDR1 SGHRS, CDR2 YFSETQ. In DNA form, the CDR3 reads TGCGCCAGCAGCTTGGGAACAGGGACTGATCAGCCCCAGCATTTT. Residues: CASSLGTGTDQPQHF.

The J gene is TRBJ1-6, the V gene TRBV9; D is perhaps TRBD1 (5 bases). CDR3 size: 15 residues. The germline CDR1 and CDR2 sequences are SGDLS and YYNGEE. V dropped 4 bases and J dropped 8 bases, with 16 bases sitting between them. This CDR3 is CASSSRGGSDSPLHF. In DNA form, the CDR3 reads TGTGCCAGCAGCTCACGTGGGGGGTCCGATTCACCCCTCCACTTT.

The chain links TRBV11-2 to TRBJ2-1; either TRBD1 or TRBD2 may supply D (5 bases each). The length of the CDR3 is 16 residues. V gave up 2 bases and J gave up 0 bases, with 11 bases separating them. CDR1 SGHAT and CDR2 FQNNGV come from the germline V gene. In DNA form, the CDR3 reads TGTGCCAGCAGCTTATGGGACCCAGGCTCCTACAATGAGCAGTTCTTC. It translates to CASSLWDPGSYNEQFF.

This clone showed up just once. The chain has TRBV5-1 and TRBJ1-1; possible D gene TRBD1, 6 bases. The V gene's germline CDR1 is SGHRS and CDR2 YFSETQ. This CDR3 is 14 amino acids long. The germline V and J ends were trimmed by 4 bases and 5 bases, with 15 bases remaining between them. CDR3 nucleotides: TGCGCCAGCAGCCGAACAGGGATCGAGACTGAAGCTTTCTTT. Amino acid sequence: CASSRTGIETEAFF. The full variable domain, rest sourced from reference TRBV5-1 and TRBJ1-1, is KAGVTQTPRYLIKTRGQQVTLSCSPISGHRSVSWYQQTPGQGLQFLFEYFSETQRNKGNFPGRFSGRQFSNSRSEMNVSTLELGDSALYLCASSRTGIETEAFFGQGTRLTVV.

J is TRBJ2-5 and V is TRBV9; tentative D call: TRBD2 (6 bases). The ends were cut back, 0 bases at V and 7 bases at J, with 13 bases in the middle. CDR1 is SGDLS, CDR2 YYNGEE, per germline. The CDR3 is made up of 14 amino acids. CDR3 DNA sequence: TGTGCCAGCAGCGTAGAACTAGCCAGTGGGACCCAGTACTTC. The encoded protein is CASSVELASGTQYF. Drawing the rest from reference TRBV9 and TRBJ2-5, the complete variable domain is DSGVTQTPKHLITATGQRVTLRCSPRSGDLSVYWYQQSLDQGLQFLIQYYNGEERAKGNILERFSAQQFPDLHSELNLSSLELGDSALYFCASSVELASGTQYFGPGTRLLVL.

This clone was observed a handful of times. The V gene is TRBV5-1, the J gene TRBJ2-7; D not certain. The CDR3 totals 13 residues. V lost 2 bases and J 2 bases, leaving 8 bases between the germline ends. Germline CDR1 is SGHRS and CDR2 is YFSETQ. The CDR3, as DNA: TGCGCCAGCAGCTTTCGGGTTGCCTACGAGCAGTACTTC. This sequence encodes CASSFRVAYEQYF.

About this clone itself: This sample includes further DNA sequences coding for the same CDR3. The chain recombines TRBV5-1 with TRBJ2-3; D is possibly TRBD2 (6 bases). V dropped 3 bases and J dropped 3 bases, with 11 bases sitting between them. The CDR3 extends over 14 amino acids. CDR1 is SGHRS and CDR2 is YFSETQ in the germline V gene. CDR3 residues: CASSWGLETDTQYF. CDR3 DNA: TGCGCCAGCAGCTGGGGACTGGAGACAGATACGCAGTATTTT.

This clone was seen repeatedly, ten times or more. The chain uses TRBV2 and TRBJ2-1, with 8 positions matching TRBD2. This CDR3 is 15 amino acids long. V gave up 11 bases and J gave up 5 bases; unmatched junction bases: 14. CDR1 is SNHLY and CDR2 is FYNNEI in the germline V gene. The CDR3, as DNA: TGTGCCGGCAACGAGGAGCGGGAGTTCAACAATGAGCAGTTCTTC. This sequence encodes CAGNEEREFNNEQFF.

CDR3 sequence: CASSLALAETDTQYF. CDR3 nucleotides: TGCGCCAGCAGCTTGGCCCTAGCGGAGACAGATACGCAGTATTTT. The gene calls are TRBV5-1 and TRBJ2-3; 7 bases match TRBD2. The CDR3 consists of 15 residues. Trimming removed 0 bases from V and 3 bases from J; junction bases left unmatched: 4. Germline V gene sequence: CDR1 SGHRS, CDR2 YFSETQ. Drawing the rest from reference TRBV5-1 and TRBJ2-3, the complete variable domain is KAGVTQTPRYLIKTRGQQVTLSCSPISGHRSVSWYQQTPGQGLQFLFEYFSETQRNKGNFPGRFSGRQFSNSRSEMNVSTLELGDSALYLCASSLALAETDTQYFGPGTRLTVL.

This chain links TRBV7-9 with TRBJ1-2; no firm D call. This CDR3 spans 13 amino acids. The germline V and J ends were trimmed by 3 bases and 1 base, with 6 bases remaining between them. Germline CDR1 is SEHNR and CDR2 is FQNEAQ (reference sequence). CDR3 protein: CASSLFNNYGYTF. The CDR3, as DNA: TGTGCCAGCAGCTTGTTCAATAACTATGGCTACACCTTC.

The chain has TRBV6-6 and TRBJ1-5, with TRBD1 matching 9 bases. This CDR3 is built from 14 residues. V dropped 0 bases and J dropped 9; count of bases not matched to a gene: 3. Germline loops: CDR1 MNHNY, CDR2 SVGAGI (reference sequence). The CDR3, as DNA: TGTGCCAGCAGTTACTCGACAGGGGGAAGGCCCCAGCATTTT. Translated, it gives CASSYSTGGRPQHF.